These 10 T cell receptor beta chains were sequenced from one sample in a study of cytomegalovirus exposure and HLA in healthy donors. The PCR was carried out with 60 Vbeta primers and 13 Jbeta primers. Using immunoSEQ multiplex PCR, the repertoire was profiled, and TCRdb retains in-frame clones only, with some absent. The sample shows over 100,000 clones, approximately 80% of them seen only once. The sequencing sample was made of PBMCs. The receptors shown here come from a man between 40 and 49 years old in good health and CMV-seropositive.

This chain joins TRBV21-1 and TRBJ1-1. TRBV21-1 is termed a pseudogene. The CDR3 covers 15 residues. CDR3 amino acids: CASSNSRRGNTEAFF. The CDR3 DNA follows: TGTGCCAGCAGCAACTCTAGGAGGGGGAACACTGAAGCTTTCTTT.

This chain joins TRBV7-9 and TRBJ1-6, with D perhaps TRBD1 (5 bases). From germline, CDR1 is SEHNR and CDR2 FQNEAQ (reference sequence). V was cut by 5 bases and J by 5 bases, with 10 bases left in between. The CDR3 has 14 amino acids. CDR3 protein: CASSLDSHNSPLHF. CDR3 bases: TGTGCCAGCAGCCTAGACAGTCATAATTCACCCCTCCACTTT.

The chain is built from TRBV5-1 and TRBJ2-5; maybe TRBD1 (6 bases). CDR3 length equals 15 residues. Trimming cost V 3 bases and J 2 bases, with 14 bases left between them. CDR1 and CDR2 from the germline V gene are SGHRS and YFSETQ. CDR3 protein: CASSSGQTGQETQYF. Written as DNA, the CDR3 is TGCGCCAGCAGCTCAGGACAGACGGGTCAAGAGACCCAGTACTTC.

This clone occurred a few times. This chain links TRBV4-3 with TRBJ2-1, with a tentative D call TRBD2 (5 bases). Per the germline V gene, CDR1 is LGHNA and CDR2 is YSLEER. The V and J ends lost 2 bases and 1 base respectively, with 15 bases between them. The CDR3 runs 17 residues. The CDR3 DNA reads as TGCGCCAGCAGCCAACAAGTGGACCCGGGGTCCTACAATGAGCAGTTCTTC. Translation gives CASSQQVDPGSYNEQFF.

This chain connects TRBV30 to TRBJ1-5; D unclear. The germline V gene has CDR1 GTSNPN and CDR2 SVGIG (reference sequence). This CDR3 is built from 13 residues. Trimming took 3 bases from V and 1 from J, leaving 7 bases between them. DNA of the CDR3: TGTGCCTGGAGCTGGAGGAGCAATCAGCCCCAGCATTTT. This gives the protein CAWSWRSNQPQHF.

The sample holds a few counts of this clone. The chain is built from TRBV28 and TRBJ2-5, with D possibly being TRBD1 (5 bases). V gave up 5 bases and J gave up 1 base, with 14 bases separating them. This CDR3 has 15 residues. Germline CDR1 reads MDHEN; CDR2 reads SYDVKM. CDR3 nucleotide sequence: TGTGCCAGCAGTACAGGACGGAAAGTCCAAGAGACCCAGTACTTC. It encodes CASSTGRKVQETQYF. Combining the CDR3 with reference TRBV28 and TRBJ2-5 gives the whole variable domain DVKVTQSSRYLVKRTGEKVFLECVQDMDHENMFWYRQDPGLGLRLIYFSYDVKMKEKGDIPEGYSVSREKKERFSLILESASTNQTSMYLCASSTGRKVQETQYFGPGTRLLVL.

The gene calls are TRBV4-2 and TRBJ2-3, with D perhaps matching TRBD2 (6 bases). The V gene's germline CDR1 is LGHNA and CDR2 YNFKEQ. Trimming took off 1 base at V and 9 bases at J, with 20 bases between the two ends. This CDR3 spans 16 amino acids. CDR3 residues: CASSQAAGQAEITQYF. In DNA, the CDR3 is TGTGCCAGCAGCCAAGCGGCGGGGCAAGCCGAGATAACGCAGTATTTT.

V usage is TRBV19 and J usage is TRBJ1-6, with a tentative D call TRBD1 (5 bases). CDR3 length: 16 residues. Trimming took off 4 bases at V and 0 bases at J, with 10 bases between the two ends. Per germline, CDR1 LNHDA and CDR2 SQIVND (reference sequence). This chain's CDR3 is CASSKAGFSYNSPLHF. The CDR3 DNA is TGTGCCAGTAGTAAGGCAGGGTTCTCCTATAATTCACCCCTCCACTTT.

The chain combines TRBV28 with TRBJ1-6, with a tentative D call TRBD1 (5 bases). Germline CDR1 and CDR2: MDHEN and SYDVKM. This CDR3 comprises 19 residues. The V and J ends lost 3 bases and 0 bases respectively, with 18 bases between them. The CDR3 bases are TGTGCCAGCAGTTTCTCCACACTGGACACCTACTCCTATAATTCACCCCTCCACTTT. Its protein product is CASSFSTLDTYSYNSPLHF.

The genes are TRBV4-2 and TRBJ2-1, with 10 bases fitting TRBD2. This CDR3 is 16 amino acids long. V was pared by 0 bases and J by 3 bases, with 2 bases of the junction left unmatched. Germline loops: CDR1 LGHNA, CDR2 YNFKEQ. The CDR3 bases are TGTGCCAGCAGCCAAGATAAGCGGGGGGGCTACAATGAGCAGTTCTTC. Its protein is CASSQDKRGGYNEQFF.